What follows describes a single T cell receptor (beta chain). Its antigen remains unknown. As every portion of the isolated RNA was reverse transcribed, the sequencing read expressed TCRB transcripts. Profiled with immunoSEQ multiplex PCR; TCRdb holds only in-frame clones, not every one. In the table there are 230,000 or so clones, around 16% of which are singletons. The entry originates in a study of beta chain features in type 1 diabetes. Points from the study as a whole: Insertions were fewer and deletions more numerous at VDJ junctions in type 1 diabetes patients. The study notes PCR might favor shorter templates equally in patients and controls. Among patients with Type 1 diabetes, TCRB CDR3s were moderately but significantly shorter in every one of the four CD4+ subsets.

Markers CD45RO/CCR7/CD25/CD127/CD95/CD27 served to sort CD4+ naive, central memory, regulatory and stem cell-like memory cells. The receptor comes from a man aged 30 to 39 with type 1 diabetes. The sequenced material came from naive CD4+ T cells from blood.

The CDR3 sequence is CASSLAQGGNTGELFF. The CDR3 bases are TGTGCCAGCAGCTTAGCTCAAGGGGGTAACACCGGGGAGCTGTTTTTT. The rearrangement joins TRBV11-3 to TRBJ2-2, with a weak D call TRBD1 (6 bases). In germline, CDR1 is SGHNT, CDR2 YENEEA. This CDR3 region has 16 residues. V lost 1 base, J lost 2 bases, and 11 bases lay in between.